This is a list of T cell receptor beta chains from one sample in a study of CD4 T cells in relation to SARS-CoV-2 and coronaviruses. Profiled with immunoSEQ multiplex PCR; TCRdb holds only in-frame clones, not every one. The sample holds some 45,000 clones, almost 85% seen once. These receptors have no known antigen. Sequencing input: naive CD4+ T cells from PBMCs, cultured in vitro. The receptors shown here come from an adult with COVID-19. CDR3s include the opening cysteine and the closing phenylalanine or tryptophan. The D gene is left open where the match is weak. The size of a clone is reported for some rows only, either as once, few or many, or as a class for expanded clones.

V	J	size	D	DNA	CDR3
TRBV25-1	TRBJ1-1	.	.	TGTGCCAGCAGCGCCCCCCTTTACCGGGGCCGGTATTTGACTGAAGCTTTCTTT	CASSAPLYRGRYLTEAFF
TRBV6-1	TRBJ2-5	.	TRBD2	TGTGCCAGCAGTGAAGGGGGACTAGGGGAGACCCAGTACTTC	CASSEGGLGETQYF
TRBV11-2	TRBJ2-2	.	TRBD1	TGTGCCAGCAGCAGAAGACAGGGCTCGGGCACCGGGGAGCTGTTTTTT	CASSRRQGSGTGELFF
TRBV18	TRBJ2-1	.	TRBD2	TGTGCCAGCTCACCAAATAGCGGGCTGGATGAGCAGTTCTTC	CASSPNSGLDEQFF
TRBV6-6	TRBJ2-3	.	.	TGTGCCAGCAGTTACTCTCGGCGACGGGGGGATACGCAGTATTTT	CASSYSRRRGDTQYF
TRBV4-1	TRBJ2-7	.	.	TGCGCCAGCAGCCGTGGTTTGTGGGGGGCGAATGACGAGCAGTACTTC	CASSRGLWGANDEQYF
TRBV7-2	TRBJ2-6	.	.	TGTGCCAGCAGCTTTTTTGGCCGACCTGGGGCCAACGTCCTGACTTTC	CASSFFGRPGANVLTF
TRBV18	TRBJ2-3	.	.	TGTGCCAGCTCGTCCACTAGGGATACGCAGTATTTT	CASSSTRDTQYF
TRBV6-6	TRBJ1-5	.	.	TGTGCCAGCTGGGATTCGGGCAGGGAGAATCAGCCCCAGCATTTT	CASWDSGRENQPQHF
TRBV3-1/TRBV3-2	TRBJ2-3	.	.	TGTGCCAGCAGCCAACGATTAATTAGCACAGATACGCAGTATTTT	CASSQRLISTDTQYF
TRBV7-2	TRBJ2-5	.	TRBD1	TGTGCCAGCAGCGGCCGGACAGGGTATGAGACCCAGTACTTC	CASSGRTGYETQYF
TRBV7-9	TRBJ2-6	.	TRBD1	TGTGCCAGCAGCGTAGGACAGGGGGTCTCTGGGGCCAACGTCCTGACTTTC	CASSVGQGVSGANVLTF
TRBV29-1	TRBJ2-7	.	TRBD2	TGCAGCGTTTATCTAGCGGGAGTCCCCTACGAGCAGTACTTC	CSVYLAGVPYEQYF
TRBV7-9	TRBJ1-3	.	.	TGTGCCAGCAGCCCCAGAGGGACCATTCGGGGAAACACCATATATTTT	CASSPRGTIRGNTIYF
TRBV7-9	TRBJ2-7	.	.	TGTGCCAGCAGCTCCACCGTCTACGAGCAGTACTTC	CASSSTVYEQYF
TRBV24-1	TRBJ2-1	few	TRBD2	TGTGCCACCAGTGATGGGGGGATAGCGGGGTACAATGAGCAGTTCTTC	CATSDGGIAGYNEQFF
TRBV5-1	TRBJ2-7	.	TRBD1	TGCGCCAGCAGATATGAGACAGGGCAATACGAGCAGTACTTC	CASRYETGQYEQYF
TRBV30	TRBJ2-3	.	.	TGTGCCTGGAGTGCCGGAGGACCTACGCAGTATTTT	CAWSAGGPTQYF
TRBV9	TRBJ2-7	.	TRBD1	TGTGCCAGCAGCACCCGAGTAGGGACAGGGTCCTACGAGCAGTACTTC	CASSTRVGTGSYEQYF
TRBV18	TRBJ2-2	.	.	TGTGCCAGCTCACCATTAGGACAGAACACCGGGGAGCTGTTTTTT	CASSPLGQNTGELFF
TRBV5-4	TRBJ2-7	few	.	TGTGCCAGCAGCCCTTTCTCACACACCTACGAGCAGTACTTC	CASSPFSHTYEQYF
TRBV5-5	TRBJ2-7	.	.	TGTGCCAGCAGCTTGGGGACAGAGTCCTACGAGCAGTACTTC	CASSLGTESYEQYF
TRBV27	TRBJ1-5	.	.	TGTGCCAGCAGTTCGACAGGAGATCAGCCCCAGCATTTT	CASSSTGDQPQHF
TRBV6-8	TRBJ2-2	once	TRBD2	TGTGCCTGTCAACATGCCGGGACTAGCGGGAGTGGGGTTCTTAACACCGGGGAGCTGTTTTTT	CACQHAGTSGSGVLNTGELFF
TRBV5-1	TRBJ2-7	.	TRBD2	TGCGCCAGCAGCTTCATTGGGACTAGCGGGAGGAGGAGCTCCTACGAGCAGTACTTC	CASSFIGTSGRRSSYEQYF
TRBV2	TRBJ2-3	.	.	TGTGCCAGCAGTGTTGTTAGGAACACAGATACGCAGTATTTT	CASSVVRNTDTQYF
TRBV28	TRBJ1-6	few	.	TGTGCCAGCAGTTTTTCGGGATATAATTCACCCCTCCACTTT	CASSFSGYNSPLHF
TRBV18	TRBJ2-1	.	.	TGTGCCAGCTCACCTAGCGGAAGAGCCTACAATGAGCAGTTCTTC	CASSPSGRAYNEQFF
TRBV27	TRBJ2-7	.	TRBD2	TGTGCCAGCAGACTTGGGACTAGCGGGAGCTACGAGCAGTACTTC	CASRLGTSGSYEQYF
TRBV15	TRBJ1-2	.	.	TGTGCCACCAGCAGAGGGGGACACGATTCCGCCTATGGCTACACCTTC	CATSRGGHDSAYGYTF
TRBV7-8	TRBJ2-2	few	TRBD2	TGTGCCAGCAGCTCCCTAGCGGGACCCGGGGAGCTGTTTTTT	CASSSLAGPGELFF
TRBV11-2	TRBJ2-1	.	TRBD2	TGTGCCAGCAGCTTTTCAGCGGGAGACGAGCAGTTCTTC	CASSFSAGDEQFF
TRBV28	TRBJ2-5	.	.	TGTGCCAGCAGTTTAACTTCGGCTATTCAGCAGACCCAGTACTTC	CASSLTSAIQQTQYF
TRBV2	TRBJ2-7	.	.	TGTGCCAGCAGTATAGTTGAGCAGTACTTC	CASSIVEQYF
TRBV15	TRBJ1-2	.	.	TGTGCCACCAGCAGAGATTTTTCAGGGTCCTATGGCTACACCTTC	CATSRDFSGSYGYTF
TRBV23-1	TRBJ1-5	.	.	TGCGCCAGCAGTCAATCGACGGAGGGGAATCAGCCCCAGCATTTT	CASSQSTEGNQPQHF
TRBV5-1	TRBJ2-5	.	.	TGCGCCAGCAGCTTGTCCCCCCCCCTACAACGTACGACCCAGTACTTC	CASSLSPPLQRTTQYF
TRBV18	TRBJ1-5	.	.	TGTGCCAGCTCACCATCCGCAGGGGAGAGCAATCAGCCCCAGCATTTT	CASSPSAGESNQPQHF
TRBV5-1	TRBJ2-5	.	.	TGCGCCAGCAGCTTATCAACCTCTCTGCGGGCGTACCAAGAGACCCAGTACTTC	CASSLSTSLRAYQETQYF